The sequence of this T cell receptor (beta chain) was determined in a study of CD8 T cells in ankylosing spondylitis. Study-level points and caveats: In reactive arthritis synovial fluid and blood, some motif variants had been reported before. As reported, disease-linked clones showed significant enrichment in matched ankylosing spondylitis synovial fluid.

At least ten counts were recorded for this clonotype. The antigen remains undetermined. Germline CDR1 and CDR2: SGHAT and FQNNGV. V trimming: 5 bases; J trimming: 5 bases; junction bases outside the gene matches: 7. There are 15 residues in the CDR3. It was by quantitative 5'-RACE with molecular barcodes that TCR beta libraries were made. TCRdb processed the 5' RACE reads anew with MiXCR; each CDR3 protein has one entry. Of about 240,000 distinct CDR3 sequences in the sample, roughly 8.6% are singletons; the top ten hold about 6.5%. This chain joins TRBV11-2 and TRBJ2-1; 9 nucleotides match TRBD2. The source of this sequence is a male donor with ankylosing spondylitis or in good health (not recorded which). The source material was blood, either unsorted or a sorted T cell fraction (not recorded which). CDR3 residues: CASSRGRGGNNEQFF. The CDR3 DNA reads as TGTGCCAGCAGCCGAGGGCGGGGGGGCAACAATGAGCAGTTCTTC. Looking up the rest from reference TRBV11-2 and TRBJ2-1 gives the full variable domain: EAGVAQSPRYKIIEKRQSVAFWCNPISGHATLYWYQQILGQGPKLLIQFQNNGVVDDSQLPKDRFSAERLKGVDSTLKIQPAKLEDSAVYLCASSRGRGGNNEQFFGPGTRLTVL.